Reported below is one T cell receptor (beta chain). These data originate in a study of blood T cell repertoires in COVID-19. TCRdb keeps only in-frame clones here, not all; method: immunoSEQ multiplex PCR. Of about 310,000 clones in the sample, more than 70% are singletons; the top ten hold 6.5% to 9.5%. Specimen: peripheral blood. The TCR comes from a woman aged 45-65 years who had recovered from COVID-19.

The CDR3 loop reads CASSVGDIYEQYF. The DNA for the CDR3 is TGTGCCAGCAGCGTAGGGGACATCTACGAGCAGTACTTC. The chain joins TRBV7-2 to TRBJ2-7; a weak D match, TRBD1 (6 bases). The V and J ends lost 5 bases and 3 bases respectively, with 11 bases between them. The V gene's germline CDR1 is SGHTA and CDR2 FQGNSA. The CDR3 is 13 residues long.